This T cell receptor beta chain stems from a study of T cell repertoires in aging, cancer and after chemotherapy. The overall study: Six age groups, ranging from 30 or younger to 70 or older, included the donors. Study-level findings and limits: In healthy donors, age-related TCR diversity loss mainly reflected lost richness.

Multiplex touch-down PCR with TRB-A/B primers amplified rearranged V-D-J TRB sequences. TCRdb called the multiplex PCR reads again in MiXCR, with one record for every CDR3 protein. The sample has 3,000 to 4,000 distinct CDR3 sequences, over 30% seen once. TCR beta rearrangements were amplified from peripheral blood genomic DNA. With respect to this clonotype: Its target is unknown.

Trimming removed 7 bases at V and 1 base at J, with 15 bases between. CDR1 is MNHEY and CDR2 is SMNVEV in the germline V gene (reference sequence). The CDR3 has 15 amino acids. This TCR came from a human donor in good health. The rearrangement uses TRBV27 and TRBJ2-3; D is perhaps TRBD1 or TRBD2 (5 bases each). Sequenced material: blood. CDR3 bases: TGTGCCAGCAAGGACTTTGGGGCTGGCACAGATACGCAGTATTTT. It encodes CASKDFGAGTDTQYF.